This TCR beta chain was retrieved from a study of shared T cell receptors in the human thymus. CDR3 length equals 20 residues. Unmatched junction bases numbered 17, after V lost 0 bases and J lost 4 bases. The germline gives CDR1 SGHKS, CDR2 YYEKEE (reference sequence). Here immunoSEQ multiplex PCR was the method, and the copy in TCRdb shows in-frame clones only, minus some. This sample has about 610,000 clones, with 88% found just once. These data were also reused for a study on human thymus T cells. As that study records: Among the donors, all were healthy Finnish infants having corrective surgery for congenital heart defects. Resections obtained during corrective heart surgery supplied the thymus tissue. Related research described thymic repertoires that were highly overlapping among unrelated individuals.

The gene calls are TRBV5-5 and TRBJ1-1; 11 bases agree with TRBD1. The material sequenced was thymocytes. This receptor was taken from a boy under three years old with a congenital heart defect. The CDR3 nucleotides are TGTGCCAGCAGCTTGGGAGCAGGGACAGGGGGAAAATGTTGGGTCACTGAAGCTTTCTTT. Amino acids: CASSLGAGTGGKCWVTEAFF.